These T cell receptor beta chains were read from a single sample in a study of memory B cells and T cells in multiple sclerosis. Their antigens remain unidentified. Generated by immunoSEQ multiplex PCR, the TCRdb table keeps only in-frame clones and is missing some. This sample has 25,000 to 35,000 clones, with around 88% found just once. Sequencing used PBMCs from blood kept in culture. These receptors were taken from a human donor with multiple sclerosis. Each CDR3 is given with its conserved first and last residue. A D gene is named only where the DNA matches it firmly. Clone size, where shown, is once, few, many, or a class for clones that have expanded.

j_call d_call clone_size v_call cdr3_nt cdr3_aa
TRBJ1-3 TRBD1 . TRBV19 TGTGCCAGTAGTTCCCACAGGGGCGAACCTGGAAACACCATATATTTT CASSSHRGEPGNTIYF
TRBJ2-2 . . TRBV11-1 TGTGCCAGCAGCTCCTTTACAGAAACCGGGGAGCTGTTTTTT CASSSFTETGELFF
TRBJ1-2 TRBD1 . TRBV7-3 TGTGCCAGCAGCTTAAGGGACAGGGAAAACCCCACCTTC CASSLRDRENPTF
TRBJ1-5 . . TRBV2 TGTGCCAGCAGTGACATATATAGCAATCAGCCCCAGCATTTT CASSDIYSNQPQHF
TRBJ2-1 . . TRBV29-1 TGCAGCTTCTCAGGGGGAGGCGATGAGCAGTTCTTC CSFSGGGDEQFF
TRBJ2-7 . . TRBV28 TGTGCCAGCAGTCCCAGCCTCCGGTGGGTCTACGAGCAGTACTTC CASSPSLRWVYEQYF
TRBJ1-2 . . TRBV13 TGTGCCAGCACCTCCCCGTCGGGCCAAAAAAACGGCTACACCTTC CASTSPSGQKNGYTF
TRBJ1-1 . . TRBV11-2 TGTGCCAGCAGCTTTAAGGGGGGGACTGAAGCTTTCTTT CASSFKGGTEAFF
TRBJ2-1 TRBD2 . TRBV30 TGTGCCGCCTCGAGTAGCGGGAGACTCTATGAGCAGTTCTTC CAASSSGRLYEQFF
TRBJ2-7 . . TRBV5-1 TGCGCCAGCAGCAGAAGATCTGGGGGAGCCCACGAGCAGTACTTC CASSRRSGGAHEQYF
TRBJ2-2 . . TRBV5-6 TGTGCCAGCAGCTTGTTTAGGACAGACACCGGGGAGCTGTTTTTT CASSLFRTDTGELFF
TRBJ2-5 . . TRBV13 TGTGCCAGCAGCTTCCGGGGGCGGGAGGAGACCCAGTACTTC CASSFRGREETQYF
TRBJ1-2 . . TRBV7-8 TGTGCCAGCAGCCCGAGCGGGGGCTATGGCTACACCTTC CASSPSGGYGYTF
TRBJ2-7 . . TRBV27 TGTGCCAGCAGTAGTGCGGGTTCGGTCTATCGGTACTTC CASSSAGSVYRYF
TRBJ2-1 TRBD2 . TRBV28 TGTGCCAGCAGCTTGGGACTAGCGGGATTTAATGAGCAGTTCTTC CASSLGLAGFNEQFF
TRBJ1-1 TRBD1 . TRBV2 TGTGCCAGCAGTCTGGACAGGGACACTGAAGCTTTCTTT CASSLDRDTEAFF
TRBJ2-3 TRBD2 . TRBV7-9 TGTGCCAGCAGCCCCGGAGGGCTAGCGGGAGTCACGCAGTATTTT CASSPGGLAGVTQYF
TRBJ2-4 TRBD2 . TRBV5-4 TGTGCCAGCAGCAGGACGACTAGCGGGGGACTAGCCAAAAACATTCAGTACTTC CASSRTTSGGLAKNIQYF
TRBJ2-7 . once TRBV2 TGTGCCAGCAGTGAAGCGCTTCGGGGACTGAGCTTC CASSEALRGLSF
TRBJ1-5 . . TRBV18 TGTGCCAGCTCACGGGACGGGAACAATCAGCCCCAGCATTTT CASSRDGNNQPQHF
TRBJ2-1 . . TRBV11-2 TGTGCCAGCAGCTTAAGGGAGGACGCGGGGGCCGCCTACAATGAGCAGTTCTTC CASSLREDAGAAYNEQFF
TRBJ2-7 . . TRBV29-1 TGCAGCGTAGGGGGGGTAAAACCTCCCTACGAGCAGTACTTC CSVGGVKPPYEQYF
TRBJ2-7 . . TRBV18 TGTGCCAGCTCACCCGCCCGCTACGAGCAGTACTTC CASSPARYEQYF
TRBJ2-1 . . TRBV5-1 TGCGCCAGCAGCCCCCCGCGACTAGTGGGCAATGAGCAGTTCTTC CASSPPRLVGNEQFF
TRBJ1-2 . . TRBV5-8 TGTGCCAGCAGCTTGGCGGGCGGCGGGTATGGCTACACCTTC CASSLAGGGYGYTF
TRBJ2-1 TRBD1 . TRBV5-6 TGTGCCAGCAGCTCCTGGGGACAGGGGGATCCCTACAATGAGCAGTTCTTC CASSSWGQGDPYNEQFF
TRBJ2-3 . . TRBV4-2 TGTGCCAGCAGCCAAGATCTGGGCACAGATACGCAGTATTTT CASSQDLGTDTQYF
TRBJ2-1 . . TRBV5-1 TGCGCCAGCAGCTTGGACTCCCCCCCATCCTCCTACAATGAGCAGTTCTTC CASSLDSPPSSYNEQFF
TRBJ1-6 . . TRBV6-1 TGTGCCAGCAGTGAAAGGTTGGGGGGAGTGCCACCCCTCCACTTT CASSERLGGVPPLHF
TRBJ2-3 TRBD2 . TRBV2 TGTGCCAGCAGCTACGGACTAGCGGGAGAGGTCCTGACCGCAGATACGCAGTATTTT CASSYGLAGEVLTADTQYF
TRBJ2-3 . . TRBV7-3 TGTGCCAGCAATCAGGGCGGGTTAACAGATACGCAGTATTTT CASNQGGLTDTQYF
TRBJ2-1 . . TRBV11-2 TGTGCCAGCAGCTTAGATTTAGTAGCCAATGAGCAGTTCTTC CASSLDLVANEQFF
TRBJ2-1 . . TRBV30 TGTGCCTGGGGTCCCGGGACAAGTATCTACAATGAGCAGTTCTTC CAWGPGTSIYNEQFF
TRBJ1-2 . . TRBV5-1 TGCGCCAGCAGCTCTGCCGGGACTCACTATGGCTACACCTTC CASSSAGTHYGYTF
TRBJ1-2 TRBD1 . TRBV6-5 TGTGCCAGCAGTGAAGGGGACAGGACGGGAGGCTACACCTTC CASSEGDRTGGYTF
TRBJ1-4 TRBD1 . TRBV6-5 TGTGCCAGCAGTTACTCGACTATCGGGACAGGTGAAAAACTGTTTTTT CASSYSTIGTGEKLFF
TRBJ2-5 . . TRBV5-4 TGTGCCAGCAGCCGGGACAACGAGATCGGGAAGACCCAGTACTTC CASSRDNEIGKTQYF
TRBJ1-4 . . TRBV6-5 TGTGCCAGCAGTTACTACCAGAATGAAAAACTGTTTTTT CASSYYQNEKLFF
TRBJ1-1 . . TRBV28 TGTGCCAGCAGCAGGGACGGAGAGAACACTGAAGCTTTCTTT CASSRDGENTEAFF
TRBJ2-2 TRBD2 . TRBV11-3 TGTGCCAGCAGCTTCTCCGGGAGGGCGAACACCGGGGAGCTGTTTTTT CASSFSGRANTGELFF
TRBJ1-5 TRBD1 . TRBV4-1 TGCGCCAGCAGCCAAGAGGTGACAGGGGGGCAGCCCCAGCATTTT CASSQEVTGGQPQHF
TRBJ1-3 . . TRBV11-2 TGTGCCAGCAGCCGTCTGGTCTCTGGAAACACCATATATTTT CASSRLVSGNTIYF
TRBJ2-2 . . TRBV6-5 TGTGCCAGCAGTTACTCCCTTAGTAACGGGGAGCTGTTTTTT CASSYSLSNGELFF
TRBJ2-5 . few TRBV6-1 TGTGCCAGCAGGCGAGGGGCGGTCGAGACCCAGTACTTC CASRRGAVETQYF
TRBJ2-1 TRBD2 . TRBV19 TGTGCCAGGCCTAGCGGGAGGGAAGGGATCTCCTACAATGAGCAGTTCTTC CARPSGREGISYNEQFF